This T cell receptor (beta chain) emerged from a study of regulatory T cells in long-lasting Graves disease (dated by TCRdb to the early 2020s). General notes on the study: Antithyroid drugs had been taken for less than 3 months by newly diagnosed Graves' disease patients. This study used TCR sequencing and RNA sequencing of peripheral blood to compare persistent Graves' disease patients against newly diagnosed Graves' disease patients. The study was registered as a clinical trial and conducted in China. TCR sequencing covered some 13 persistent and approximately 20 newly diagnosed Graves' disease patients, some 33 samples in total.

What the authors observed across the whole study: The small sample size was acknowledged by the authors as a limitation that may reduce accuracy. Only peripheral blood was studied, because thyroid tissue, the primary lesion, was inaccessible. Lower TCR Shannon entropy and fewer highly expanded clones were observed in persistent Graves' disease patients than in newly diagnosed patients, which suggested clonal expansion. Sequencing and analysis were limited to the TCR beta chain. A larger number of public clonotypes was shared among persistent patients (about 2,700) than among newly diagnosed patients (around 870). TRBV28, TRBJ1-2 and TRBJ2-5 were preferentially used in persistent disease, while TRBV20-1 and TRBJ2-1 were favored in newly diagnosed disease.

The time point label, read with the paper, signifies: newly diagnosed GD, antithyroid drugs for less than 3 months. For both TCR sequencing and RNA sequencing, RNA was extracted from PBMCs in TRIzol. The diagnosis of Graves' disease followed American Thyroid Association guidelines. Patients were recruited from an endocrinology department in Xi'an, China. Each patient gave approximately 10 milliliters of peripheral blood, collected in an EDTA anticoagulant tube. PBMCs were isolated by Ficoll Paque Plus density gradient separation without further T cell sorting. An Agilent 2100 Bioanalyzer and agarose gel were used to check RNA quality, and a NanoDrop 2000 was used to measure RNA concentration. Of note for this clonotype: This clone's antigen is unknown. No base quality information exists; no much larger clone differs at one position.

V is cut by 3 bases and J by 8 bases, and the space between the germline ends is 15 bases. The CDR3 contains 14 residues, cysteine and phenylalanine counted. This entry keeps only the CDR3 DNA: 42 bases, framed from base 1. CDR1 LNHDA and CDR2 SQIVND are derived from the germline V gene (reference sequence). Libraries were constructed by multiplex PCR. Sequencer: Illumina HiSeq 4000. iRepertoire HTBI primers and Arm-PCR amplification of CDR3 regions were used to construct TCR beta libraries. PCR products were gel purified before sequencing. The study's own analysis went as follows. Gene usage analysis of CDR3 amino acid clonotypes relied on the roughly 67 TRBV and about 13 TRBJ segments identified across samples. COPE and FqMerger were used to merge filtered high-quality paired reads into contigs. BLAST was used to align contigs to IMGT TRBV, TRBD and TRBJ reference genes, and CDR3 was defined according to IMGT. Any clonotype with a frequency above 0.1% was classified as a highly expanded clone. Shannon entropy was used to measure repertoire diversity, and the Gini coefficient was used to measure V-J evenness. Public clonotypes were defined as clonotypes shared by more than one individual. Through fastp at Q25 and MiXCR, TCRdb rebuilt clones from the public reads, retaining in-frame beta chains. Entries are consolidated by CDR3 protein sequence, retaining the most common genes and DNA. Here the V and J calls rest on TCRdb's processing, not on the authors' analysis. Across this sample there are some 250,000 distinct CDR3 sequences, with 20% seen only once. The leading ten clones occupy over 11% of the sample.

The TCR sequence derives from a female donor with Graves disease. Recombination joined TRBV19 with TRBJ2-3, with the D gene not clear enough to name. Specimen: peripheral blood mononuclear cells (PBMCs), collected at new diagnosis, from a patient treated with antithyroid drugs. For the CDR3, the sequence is CASSIQRREGTQYF. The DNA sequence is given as TGTGCCAGTAGTATTCAGAGACGAGAAGGTACGCAGTATTTT.